These 12 T cell receptor beta chains share one sample of origin, sequenced in a study of blood T cell repertoires in COVID-19. The data were produced by immunoSEQ multiplex PCR, yet TCRdb's version contains in-frame clones alone and is incomplete. Here the sample spans approximately 250,000 clones, more than 80% being singletons. Sample: peripheral blood. The receptors here all came from a human donor in a cohort sampled during active COVID-19.

V is TRBV5-6 and J is TRBJ1-5; D is unclear. V was clipped by 3 bases and J by 3 bases, with 16 bases between them. The CDR3 extends over 16 amino acids. Germline lookup yields CDR1 SGHDT and CDR2 YYEEEE. The CDR3 DNA sequence: TGTGCCAGCAGCTCGCTGGTTGGCGGGAACAATCAGCCCCAGCATTTT. Protein product: CASSSLVGGNNQPQHF.

This rearrangement joins TRBV14 to TRBJ2-1; the match to TRBD2 covers 10 bases. V lost 2 bases, J lost 0 bases, and 10 bases stayed unmatched. CDR1 is SGHDN and CDR2 is FVKESK in the germline V gene. The CDR3 has 19 residues. In nucleotides, the CDR3 is TGTGCCAGCAGCCAATTGCCGGGACTAGCGCCCGGCTCCTACAATGAGCAGTTCTTC. It specifies CASSQLPGLAPGSYNEQFF.

V gene TRBV4-1 combines with J gene TRBJ1-3; no reliable D call. The CDR3 covers 13 residues. Trimming removed 5 bases at V and 6 bases at J, with 11 bases between. The V gene's germline CDR1 is MGHRA and CDR2 YSYEKL. The CDR3 sequence: CASSMRDPNTIYF. The CDR3 nucleotides read TGCGCCAGCAGCATGAGAGATCCAAACACCATATATTTT.

This clone was detected once. This chain joins TRBV5-1 and TRBJ1-1, with 9 bases fitting TRBD1. The CDR3 totals 13 residues. Germline V CDR1 and CDR2: SGHRS, YFSETQ. V dropped 0 bases and J dropped 10; count of bases not matched to a gene: 4. The CDR3 here is CASSLEQGAGAFF. In DNA, the CDR3 is TGCGCCAGCAGCTTGGAACAGGGGGCAGGAGCTTTCTTT.

The chain combines TRBV4-1 with TRBJ1-5, with 9 bases matching TRBD1. The CDR3 covers 16 residues. Germline lookup yields CDR1 MGHRA and CDR2 YSYEKL. V gave up 0 bases and J gave up 7 bases; unmatched junction bases: 7. CDR3 nucleotide sequence: TGCGCCAGCAGCCAAGAACGACAGGGGGTAGGGCAGCCCCAGCATTTT. As protein: CASSQERQGVGQPQHF.

CDR3 coding DNA: TGTGCCAGCAGGCAACTGACAGACTATGGCTACACCTTC. Amino acid sequence: CASRQLTDYGYTF. J is TRBJ1-2 and V is TRBV4-2; tentatively, D is TRBD1 (5 bases). Germline V gene sequence: CDR1 LGHNA, CDR2 YNFKEQ. The germline V and J ends were trimmed by 6 bases and 3 bases, with 11 bases remaining between them. The CDR3 sequence is 13 residues long.

This sequence joins TRBV7-2 and TRBJ2-7, with 11 bases identical to TRBD2. The CDR3 consists of 14 residues. CDR1 SGHTA and CDR2 FQGNSA come from the germline V gene. Trimming removed 1 base from V and 7 bases from J; junction bases left unmatched: 3. DNA of the CDR3: TGTGCCAGCAGCTTAGTAGCGGGAGGGAAAGAGCAGTACTTC. It specifies CASSLVAGGKEQYF.

The chain joins TRBV6-1 to TRBJ2-7; 11 nucleotides agree with TRBD2. CDR1 and CDR2 from the germline V gene are MNHNS and SASEGT. Unmatched junction bases numbered 9, after V lost 4 bases and J lost 1 base. The CDR3 runs 17 residues. CDR3 sequence: CASSALLAGEGSYEQYF. In DNA, the CDR3 is TGTGCCAGCAGTGCCTTACTAGCGGGAGAGGGGTCCTACGAGCAGTACTTC.

V gene TRBV21-1 combines with J gene TRBJ2-7; TRBD2, the table's D call, was not compared with the DNA. TRBV21-1 is a listed pseudogene. The CDR3 runs 15 residues. The CDR3 loop reads CASSKGASGPYEQYF. In nucleotides, the CDR3 is TGTGCCAGCAGCAAAGGTGCTAGCGGTCCCTACGAGCAGTACTTC.

The gene calls are TRBV4-2 and TRBJ2-1; 7 nucleotides align to TRBD2. The CDR3 has 15 amino acids. CDR1 LGHNA and CDR2 YNFKEQ come from the germline V gene. Unmatched junction bases numbered 7, after V lost 6 bases and J lost 2 bases. The CDR3 spells CASRPGGDPYNEQFF. DNA for the CDR3: TGTGCCAGCAGACCGGGGGGAGATCCCTACAATGAGCAGTTCTTC.

The gene calls are TRBV19 and TRBJ2-7, with a tentative D call TRBD1 (5 bases). Trimming took 5 bases from V and 3 from J, leaving 17 bases between them. The CDR3 extends over 15 amino acids. Germline lookup yields CDR1 LNHDA and CDR2 SQIVND (reference sequence). The CDR3 bases are TGTGCCAGTAGTCCGCAGAGACAGCCAGGCTACGAGCAGTACTTC. Amino acids: CASSPQRQPGYEQYF.

The genes are TRBV5-1 and TRBJ2-1; 11 nucleotides match TRBD2. The CDR3 length is 15 residues. Losses at the gene ends were 2 bases for V and 6 bases for J; bases not matched to a gene: 4. CDR1 is SGHRS and CDR2 is YFSETQ in the germline V gene. CDR3: CASSFSGGAVNEQFF. The CDR3 DNA sequence: TGCGCCAGCAGCTTTAGCGGGGGGGCGGTCAATGAGCAGTTCTTC.